A single sample gave rise to the 8 T cell receptor beta chains below, sequenced in a study of blood T cells in healthy people across ages. It was with a sample-barcoded 5' primer and a J-beta primer mix that a second PCR of roughly 6 to 12 cycles was run. TCRdb redid the calling of the 5' RACE reads with MiXCR, one entry per CDR3 protein. The sample carries 250,000 to 300,000 distinct CDR3 sequences, 25% to 30% recorded once. The sample consisted of blood. The receptors derive from a woman in her 70s in good health.

The sample holds a few counts of this clonotype. This sequence joins TRBV29-1 and TRBJ2-7, with D tentatively TRBD2 (7 bases). With 3 bases removed from V and 7 bases from J, the gap between germline ends came to 13 bases. CDR1 is SQVTM and CDR2 is ANQGSEA in the germline V gene. The CDR3 is made up of 12 amino acids. The CDR3 here is CSVDGGAEEQYF. CDR3 coding DNA: TGCAGCGTTGATGGGGGGGCTGAAGAGCAGTACTTC.

This clonotype was counted a few times. The rearrangement uses TRBV5-1 and TRBJ2-5; weak D call: TRBD2 (6 bases). The assigned J gene may be wrong: the sequence end matches TRBJ2-1 better. CDR3 length equals 14 residues. The germline V gene has CDR1 SGHRS and CDR2 YFSETQ. This CDR3 is CASSEMGGTDEQFF. The CDR3 DNA follows: TGCGCCAGCAGTGAGATGGGCGGGACCGATGAGCAGTTCTTC.

The gene calls are TRBV4-3 and TRBJ2-3, with D perhaps TRBD2 (6 bases). This CDR3 is 17 amino acids long. CDR1 and CDR2 from the germline V gene are LGHNA and YSLEER. V was clipped by 0 bases and J by 4 bases, with 17 bases between them. The CDR3 loop is CASSQDPPRGEADTQYF. The DNA for the CDR3 is TGCGCCAGCAGCCAAGATCCACCTCGCGGGGAGGCAGATACGCAGTATTTT.

This clonotype was seen a few times. The V and J genes are TRBV20-1 and TRBJ2-1, with TRBD2 identical over 8 bases. V lost 4 bases and J lost 4; bases outside the gene matches: 3. The CDR3 spans 13 residues. The germline V gene encodes CDR1 DFQATT and CDR2 SNEGSKA (reference sequence). CDR3 region: CSATSGGYNEQFF. CDR3 bases: TGCAGTGCTACAAGCGGGGGTTACAATGAGCAGTTCTTC.

This clonotype was recorded a few times. The chain recombines TRBV6-2 or TRBV6-3 with TRBJ2-7; the match to TRBD2 covers 8 bases. CDR3 size: 14 residues. V shed 7 bases, J shed 4 bases, and the junction held 9 bases outside the gene matches. Germline assignment: CDR1 MNHEY and CDR2 SVGEGT. CDR3 in amino acids: CASTPSGRGYEQYF. The CDR3 DNA reads TGTGCCAGCACCCCAAGCGGGAGAGGGTACGAGCAGTACTTC.

This clonotype has more than one count but fewer than ten. The chain couples TRBV7-2 to TRBJ2-5; D unclear. The CDR3 has 16 amino acids. CDR1 and CDR2 from the germline V gene are SGHTA and FQGNSA. Trimming shortened V by 2 bases and J by 4 bases, and 17 bases separated the two germline ends. The CDR3 is CASSLQVGSILETQYF. The CDR3 DNA reads as TGTGCCAGCAGCTTACAAGTGGGATCAATCCTAGAGACCCAGTACTTC.

There are a few counts of this clonotype. This chain joins TRBV5-8 and TRBJ2-3, with 9 bases lining up with TRBD1. Trimming cost V 5 bases and J 5 bases; bases outside gene matches: 12. There are 16 residues in the CDR3. Germline lookup yields CDR1 SGHTS and CDR2 YDEGEE. Here the CDR3 reads CASRIQGARGEDTQYF. The CDR3 nucleotides read TGTGCCAGCAGAATACAGGGGGCGAGAGGAGAAGATACGCAGTATTTT. Full variable domain (remainder filled in from reference TRBV5-8 and TRBJ2-3): EAGVTQSPTHLIKTRGQQATLRCSPISGHTSVYWYQQALGLGLQFLLWYDEGEERNRGNFPPRFSGRQFPNYSSELNVNALELEDSALYLCASRIQGARGEDTQYFGPGTRLTVL.

There are a few counts of this clonotype. In DNA, the CDR3 is TGTGCCACCAGCAGAGCCTTACCGGGACTAGCGAGACCCAATGAGCAGTTCTTC. Translated: CATSRALPGLARPNEQFF. The chain is built from TRBV15 and TRBJ2-5; TRBD2 matches 10 bases. The DNA end is a closer match to TRBJ2-1, so the J assignment may be wrong. CDR1 LNHNV and CDR2 YYDKDF come from the germline V gene (reference sequence). CDR3 length: 18 amino acids.